This record covers a single T cell receptor (beta chain). These data come from a study of technical replicates of blood from four donors. Using immunoSEQ multiplex PCR, the repertoire was profiled, and TCRdb retains in-frame clones only, with some absent. The sample yields roughly 64,000 clones, approximately 86% seen once. Trimming took off 4 bases at V and 1 base at J, with 13 bases between the two ends. This CDR3 is 15 amino acids long. Germline V CDR1 and CDR2: MNHNS, SASEGT. This receptor was identified in a human donor in good health. Some clones in this sample may be carry-over from other donors' samples. V usage is TRBV6-1 and J usage is TRBJ1-1, with D uncertain. Specimen: PBMCs. CDR3 amino acids: CASSAPAGGNTEAFF. The CDR3, as DNA: TGTGCCAGCAGTGCCCCCGCCGGAGGGAACACTGAAGCTTTCTTT.